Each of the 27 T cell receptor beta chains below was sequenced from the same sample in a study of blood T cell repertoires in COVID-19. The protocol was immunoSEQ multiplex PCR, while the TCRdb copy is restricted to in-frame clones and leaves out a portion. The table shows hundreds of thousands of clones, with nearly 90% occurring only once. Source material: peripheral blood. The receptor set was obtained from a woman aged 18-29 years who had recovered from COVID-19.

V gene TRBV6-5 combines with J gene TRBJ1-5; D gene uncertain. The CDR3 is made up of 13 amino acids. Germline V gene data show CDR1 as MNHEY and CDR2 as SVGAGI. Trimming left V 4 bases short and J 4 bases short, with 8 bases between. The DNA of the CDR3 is TGTGCCAGCAGTTCACAGTCTAATCAGCCCCAGCATTTT. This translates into CASSSQSNQPQHF.

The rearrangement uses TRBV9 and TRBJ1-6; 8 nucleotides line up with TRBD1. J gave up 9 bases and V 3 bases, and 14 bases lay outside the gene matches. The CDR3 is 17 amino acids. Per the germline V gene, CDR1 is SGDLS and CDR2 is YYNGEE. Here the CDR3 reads CASSGQDRVFFSSPLHF. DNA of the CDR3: TGTGCCAGCAGCGGACAGGACAGGGTCTTTTTTAGTTCACCCCTCCACTTT.

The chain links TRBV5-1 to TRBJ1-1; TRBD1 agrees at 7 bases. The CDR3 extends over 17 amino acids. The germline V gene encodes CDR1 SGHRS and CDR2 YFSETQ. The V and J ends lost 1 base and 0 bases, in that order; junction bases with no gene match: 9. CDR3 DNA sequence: TGCGCCAGCAGCTTGCCTCGGGACAGCCCCTTGAACACTGAAGCTTTCTTT. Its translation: CASSLPRDSPLNTEAFF.

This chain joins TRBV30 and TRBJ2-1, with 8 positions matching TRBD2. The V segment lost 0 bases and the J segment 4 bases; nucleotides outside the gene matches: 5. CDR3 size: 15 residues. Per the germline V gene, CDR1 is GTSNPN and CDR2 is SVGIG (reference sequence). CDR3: CAWSVEVAGYNEQFF. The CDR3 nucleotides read TGTGCCTGGAGTGTAGAGGTAGCGGGATACAATGAGCAGTTCTTC.

CDR3 nucleotides: TGTGCCAGCAGGCGAGCGACAGGGTCGAACACTGAAGCTTTCTTT. Its translation: CASRRATGSNTEAFF. This chain links TRBV7-6 with TRBJ1-1; 7 positions match TRBD1. This CDR3 comprises 15 residues. Trimming removed 6 bases from V and 1 base from J; junction bases left unmatched: 8. Germline values: CDR1 SGHVS, CDR2 FNYEAQ.

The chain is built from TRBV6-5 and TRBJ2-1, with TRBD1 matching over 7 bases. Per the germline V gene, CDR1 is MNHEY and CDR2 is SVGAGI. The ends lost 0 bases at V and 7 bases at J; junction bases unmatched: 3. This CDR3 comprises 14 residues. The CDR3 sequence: CASSYSNRGNEQFF. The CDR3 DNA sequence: TGTGCCAGCAGTTACTCGAACAGGGGAAATGAGCAGTTCTTC.

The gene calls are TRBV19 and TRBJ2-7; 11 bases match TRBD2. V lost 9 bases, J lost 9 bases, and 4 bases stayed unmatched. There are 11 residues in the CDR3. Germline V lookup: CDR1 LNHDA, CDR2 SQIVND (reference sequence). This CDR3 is CASHGLAGQYF. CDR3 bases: TGTGCCAGCCACGGACTAGCGGGGCAGTACTTC.

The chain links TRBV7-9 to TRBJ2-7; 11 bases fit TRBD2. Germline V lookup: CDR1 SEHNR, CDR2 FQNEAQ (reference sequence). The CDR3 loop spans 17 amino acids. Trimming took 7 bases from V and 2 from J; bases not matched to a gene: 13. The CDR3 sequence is CASKPGLAGSLTYEQYF. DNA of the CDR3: TGTGCCAGCAAGCCCGGACTAGCGGGTTCCCTTACCTACGAGCAGTACTTC. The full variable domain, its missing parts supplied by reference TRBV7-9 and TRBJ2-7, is DTGVSQNPRHKITKRGQNVTFRCDPISEHNRLYWYRQTLGQGPEFLTYFQNEAQLEKSRLLSDRFSAERPKGSFSTLEIQRTEQGDSAMYLCASKPGLAGSLTYEQYFGPGTRLTVT.

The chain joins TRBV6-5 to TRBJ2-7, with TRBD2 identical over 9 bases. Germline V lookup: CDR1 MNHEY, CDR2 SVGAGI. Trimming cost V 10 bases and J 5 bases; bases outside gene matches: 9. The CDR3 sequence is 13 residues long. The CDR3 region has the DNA TGTGCCACCGCGGGAGGGCCTAGTAACGAGCAGTACTTC. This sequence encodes CATAGGPSNEQYF.

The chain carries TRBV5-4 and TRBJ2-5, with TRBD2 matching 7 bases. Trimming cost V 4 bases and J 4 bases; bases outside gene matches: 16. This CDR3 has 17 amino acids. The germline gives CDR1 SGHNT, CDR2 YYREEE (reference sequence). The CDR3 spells CASSLPWAGAPGETQYF. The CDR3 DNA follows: TGTGCCAGCAGCCTTCCTTGGGCGGGAGCCCCGGGAGAGACCCAGTACTTC.

The CDR3 DNA is TGTGCCAGCAGTATGGAGGCAACCTACGAGCAGTACTTC. Translation: CASSMEATYEQYF. This sequence joins TRBV6-5 and TRBJ2-7; D might be TRBD2 (5 bases). V shed 5 bases and J shed 2 bases, with 10 bases lying between them. The CDR3 runs to 13 residues. CDR1 MNHEY and CDR2 SVGAGI come from the germline V gene.

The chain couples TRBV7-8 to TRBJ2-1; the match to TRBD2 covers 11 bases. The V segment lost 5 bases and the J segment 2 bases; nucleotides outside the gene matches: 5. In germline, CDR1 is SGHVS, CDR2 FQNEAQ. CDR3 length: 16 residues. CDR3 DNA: TGTGCCAGCAGCGATAGCGGGGGGGGCCCCTACAATGAGCAGTTCTTC. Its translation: CASSDSGGGPYNEQFF.

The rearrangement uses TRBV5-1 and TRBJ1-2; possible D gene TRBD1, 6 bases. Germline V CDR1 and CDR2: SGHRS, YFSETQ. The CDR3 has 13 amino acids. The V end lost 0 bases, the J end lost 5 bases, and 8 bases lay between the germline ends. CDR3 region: CASSLGRGYGYTF. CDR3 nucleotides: TGCGCCAGCAGCTTGGGCAGGGGTTATGGCTACACCTTC. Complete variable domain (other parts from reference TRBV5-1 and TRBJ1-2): KAGVTQTPRYLIKTRGQQVTLSCSPISGHRSVSWYQQTPGQGLQFLFEYFSETQRNKGNFPGRFSGRQFSNSRSEMNVSTLELGDSALYLCASSLGRGYGYTFGSGTRLTVV.

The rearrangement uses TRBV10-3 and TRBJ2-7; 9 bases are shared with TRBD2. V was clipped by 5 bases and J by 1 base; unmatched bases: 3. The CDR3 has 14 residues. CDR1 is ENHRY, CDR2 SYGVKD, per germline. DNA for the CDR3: TGTGCCATCAGTCCGACTAGCGGTTCCTACGAGCAGTACTTC. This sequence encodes CAISPTSGSYEQYF.

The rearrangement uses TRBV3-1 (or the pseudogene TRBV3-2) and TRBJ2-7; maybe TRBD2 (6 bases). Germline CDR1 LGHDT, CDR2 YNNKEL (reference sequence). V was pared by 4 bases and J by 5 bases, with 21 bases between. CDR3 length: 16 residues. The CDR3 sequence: CASSPQEGYQRHEQYF. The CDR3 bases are TGTGCCAGCAGCCCCCAGGAGGGCTACCAAAGGCACGAGCAGTACTTC.

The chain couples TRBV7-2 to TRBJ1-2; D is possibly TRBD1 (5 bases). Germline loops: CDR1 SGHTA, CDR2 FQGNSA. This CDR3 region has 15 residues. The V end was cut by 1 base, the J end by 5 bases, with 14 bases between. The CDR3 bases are TGTGCCAGCAGCTTAGGGGTGGGGCCCGGGTATGGCTACACCTTC. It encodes CASSLGVGPGYGYTF.

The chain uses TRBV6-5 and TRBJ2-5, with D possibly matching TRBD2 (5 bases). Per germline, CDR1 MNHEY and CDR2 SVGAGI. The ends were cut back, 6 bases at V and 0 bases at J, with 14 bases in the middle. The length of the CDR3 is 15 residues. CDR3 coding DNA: TGTGCCAGCAGGCGTAACGACTACCACCAAGAGACCCAGTACTTC. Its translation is CASRRNDYHQETQYF.

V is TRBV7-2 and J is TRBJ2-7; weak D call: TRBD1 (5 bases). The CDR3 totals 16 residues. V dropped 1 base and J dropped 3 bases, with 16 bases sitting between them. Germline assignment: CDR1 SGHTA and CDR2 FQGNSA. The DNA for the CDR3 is TGTGCCAGCAGCTTAGGACAGATTGCAACCGGCTACGAGCAGTACTTC. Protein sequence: CASSLGQIATGYEQYF. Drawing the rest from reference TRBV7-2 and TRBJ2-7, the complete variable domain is GAGVSQSPSNKVTEKGKDVELRCDPISGHTALYWYRQSLGQGLEFLIYFQGNSAPDKSGLPSDRFSAERTGGSVSTLTIQRTQQEDSAVYLCASSLGQIATGYEQYFGPGTRLTVT.

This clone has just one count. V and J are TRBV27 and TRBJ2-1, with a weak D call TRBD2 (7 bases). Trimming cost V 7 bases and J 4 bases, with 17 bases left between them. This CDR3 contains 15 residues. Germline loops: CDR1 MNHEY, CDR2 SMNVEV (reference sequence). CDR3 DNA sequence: TGTGCCAGCACTGGGGGAGCGGGACAATACAATGAGCAGTTCTTC. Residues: CASTGGAGQYNEQFF.

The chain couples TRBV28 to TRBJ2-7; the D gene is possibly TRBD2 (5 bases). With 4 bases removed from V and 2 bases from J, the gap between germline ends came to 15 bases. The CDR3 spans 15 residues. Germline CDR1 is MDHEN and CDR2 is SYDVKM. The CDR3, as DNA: TGTGCCAGCAGTTCAGCCGGGGTAGGTCCCTACGAGCAGTACTTC. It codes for CASSSAGVGPYEQYF.

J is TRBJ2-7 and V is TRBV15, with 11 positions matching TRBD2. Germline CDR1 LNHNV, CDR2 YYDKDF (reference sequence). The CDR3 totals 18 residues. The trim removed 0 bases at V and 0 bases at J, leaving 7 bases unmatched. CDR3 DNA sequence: TGTGCCACCAGCAGAGATTCCCAACTAGCGGGAGCCTCCTACGAGCAGTACTTC. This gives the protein CATSRDSQLAGASYEQYF.

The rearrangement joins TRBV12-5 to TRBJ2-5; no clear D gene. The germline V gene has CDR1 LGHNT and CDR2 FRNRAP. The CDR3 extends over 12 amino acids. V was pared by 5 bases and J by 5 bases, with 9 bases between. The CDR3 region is CASGPSRETQYF. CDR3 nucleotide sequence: TGTGCTAGTGGTCCATCACGGGAGACCCAGTACTTC.

As DNA, the CDR3 is TGCGCCAGCAGCTCGCTAGCGGGAGGTCCGGGCGAGCAGTACTTC. Translation: CASSSLAGGPGEQYF. The V call is TRBV5-1, the J call TRBJ2-7; 11 bases fit TRBD2. The CDR3 extends over 15 amino acids. Germline values: CDR1 SGHRS, CDR2 YFSETQ. The trim removed 3 bases at V and 6 bases at J, leaving 8 bases unmatched.

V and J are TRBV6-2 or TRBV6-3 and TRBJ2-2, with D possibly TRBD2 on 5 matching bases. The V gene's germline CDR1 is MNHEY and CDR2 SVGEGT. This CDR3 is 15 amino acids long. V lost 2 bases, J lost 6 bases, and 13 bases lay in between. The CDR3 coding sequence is TGTGCCAGCAGTTACATGTGGAAGCGGCCCGGGGAGCTGTTTTTT. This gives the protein CASSYMWKRPGELFF.

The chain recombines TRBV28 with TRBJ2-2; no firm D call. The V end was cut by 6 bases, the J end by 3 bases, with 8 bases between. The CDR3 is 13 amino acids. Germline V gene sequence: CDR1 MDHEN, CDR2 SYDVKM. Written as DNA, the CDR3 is TGTGCCAGCAGCACTACCCACACCGGGGAGCTGTTTTTT. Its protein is CASSTTHTGELFF.

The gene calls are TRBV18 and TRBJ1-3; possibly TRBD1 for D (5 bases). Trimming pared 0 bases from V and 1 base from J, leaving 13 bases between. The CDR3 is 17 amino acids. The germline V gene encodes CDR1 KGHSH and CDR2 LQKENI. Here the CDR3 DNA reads TGTGCCAGCTCACCACCATCACAGGTTAAATCTGGAAACACCATATATTTT. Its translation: CASSPPSQVKSGNTIYF.

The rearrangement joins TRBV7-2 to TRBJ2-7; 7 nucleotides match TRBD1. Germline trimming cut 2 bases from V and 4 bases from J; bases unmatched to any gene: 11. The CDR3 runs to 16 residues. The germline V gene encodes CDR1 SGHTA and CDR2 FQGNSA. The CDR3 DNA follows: TGTGCCAGCAGCTTACAGTCCGGCAGGGGGTCATACGAGCAGTACTTC. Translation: CASSLQSGRGSYEQYF.